Presented here are 9 T cell receptor beta chains from one specimen sequenced in a study of cytomegalovirus exposure and HLA in healthy donors. Assay: immunoSEQ multiplex PCR; the TCRdb copy retains only in-frame clones and omits some. The data contain 98,000 or so clones, over 75% of them singletons. Sequences were obtained from PBMCs. These receptors came from a woman aged 18-35 years in good health and CMV-seronegative.

V and J are TRBV6-5 and TRBJ1-2; 9 positions match TRBD1. The CDR3 covers 14 residues. V lost 5 bases, J lost 8 bases, and 9 bases stayed unmatched. The germline V gene encodes CDR1 MNHEY and CDR2 SVGAGI. The DNA of the CDR3 is TGTGCCAGCAGTCCCCTCCAGGACAGGGGCGGCTACACCTTC. Protein: CASSPLQDRGGYTF.

This chain connects TRBV9 to TRBJ2-2; TRBD1 might be the D (6 bases). Germline CDR1 is SGDLS and CDR2 is YYNGEE. Trimming cost V 3 bases and J 2 bases, with 17 bases left between them. The CDR3 is 17 residues long. The CDR3 bases are TGTGCCAGCAGCGCCTCTAGGCGGACAGCAAACACCGGGGAGCTGTTTTTT. Its protein is CASSASRRTANTGELFF. Filled out from reference TRBV9 and TRBJ2-2, the complete variable domain reads DSGVTQTPKHLITATGQRVTLRCSPRSGDLSVYWYQQSLDQGLQFLIQYYNGEERAKGNILERFSAQQFPDLHSELNLSSLELGDSALYFCASSASRRTANTGELFFGEGSRLTVL.

This chain links TRBV27 with TRBJ1-2; 8 bases align to TRBD1. The CDR3 is made up of 19 amino acids. V lost 5 bases, J lost 0 bases, and 17 bases stayed unmatched. In germline, CDR1 is MNHEY, CDR2 SMNVEV (reference sequence). This chain's CDR3 is CASSAPPRDRRVSNYGYTF. The CDR3 nucleotides are TGTGCCAGCAGTGCCCCCCCCCGGGACAGGCGGGTGTCTAACTATGGCTACACCTTC.

The V and J genes are TRBV29-1 and TRBJ2-2; possibly TRBD1 for D (5 bases). Germline V gene data show CDR1 as SQVTM and CDR2 as ANQGSEA. The V gene lost 2 bases and the J gene lost 4 bases, with 14 bases spanning the gap. The CDR3 is 15 amino acids. CDR3 loop: CSVEWGRVGTGELFF. CDR3 nucleotides: TGCAGCGTTGAATGGGGCAGGGTAGGCACCGGGGAGCTGTTTTTT.

V is TRBV6-1 and J is TRBJ2-7; 8 bases are a match to TRBD2. This CDR3 comprises 15 residues. Trimming took 7 bases from V and 3 from J; bases not matched to a gene: 11. Germline lookup yields CDR1 MNHNS and CDR2 SASEGT. The CDR3 nucleotides read TGTGCCAGCAACCTAGCGGGTTCTTCCTACTACGAGCAGTACTTC. Residues: CASNLAGSSYYEQYF.

The gene calls are TRBV5-4 and TRBJ2-3; 7 positions agree with TRBD2. Germline trimming cut 2 bases from V and 0 bases from J; bases unmatched to any gene: 3. Germline loops: CDR1 SGHNT, CDR2 YYREEE (reference sequence). The CDR3 extends over 15 amino acids. The CDR3 DNA reads as TGTGCCAGCAGCTTCCGCGGGAGAAGCACAGATACGCAGTATTTT. Residues: CASSFRGRSTDTQYF. The full variable domain, its missing parts supplied by reference TRBV5-4 and TRBJ2-3, is ETGVTQSPTHLIKTRGQQVTLRCSSQSGHNTVSWYQQALGQGPQFIFQYYREEENGRGNFPPRFSGLQFPNYSSELNVNALELDDSALYLCASSFRGRSTDTQYFGPGTRLTVL.

The V and J genes are TRBV7-9 and TRBJ2-1, with D perhaps matching TRBD1 (5 bases). The length of the CDR3 is 12 residues. Looked up from germline, CDR1 is SEHNR and CDR2 is FQNEAQ (reference sequence). The V end lost 3 bases, the J end lost 6 bases, and 6 bases lay between the germline ends. CDR3 loop: CASSLTVNEQFF. CDR3 bases: TGTGCCAGCAGCTTGACAGTCAATGAGCAGTTCTTC.

The genes are TRBV27 and TRBJ1-5; D may be TRBD1 (6 bases). The CDR3 length is 14 residues. V lost 6 bases and J 1 base, leaving 10 bases between the germline ends. Germline V lookup: CDR1 MNHEY, CDR2 SMNVEV (reference sequence). CDR3 region: CASRQGRSNQPQHF. The CDR3 DNA follows: TGTGCCAGCAGACAGGGTAGAAGCAATCAGCCCCAGCATTTT.

J is TRBJ2-4 and V is TRBV7-8, with 11 bases fitting TRBD2. The germline CDR1 and CDR2 sequences are SGHVS and FQNEAQ. Trimming cost V 4 bases and J 10 bases; bases outside gene matches: 6. This CDR3 is built from 14 residues. The CDR3 protein is CASSYIIAGGIQYF. Here the CDR3 DNA reads TGTGCCAGCAGCTATATTATAGCGGGGGGGATTCAGTACTTC.